The next 26 T cell receptor beta chains were all read from a single sample in a study of T cell clonality in common variable immunodeficiency. Only in-frame clones appear in the TCRdb table, and some are missing; sequencing was by immunoSEQ multiplex PCR. There are 30,000 to 40,000 clones in the sample, none observed a single time. The sequenced sample was peripheral blood mononuclear cells. Every receptor here comes from a person aged 18 to 69 in good health.

Ten or more counts support this clone. Coverage ceases 3 residues before the CDR3 finishes, and the germline J gene fills in the end. The gene calls are TRBV30 and TRBJ2-7; 13 nucleotides align to TRBD2. Germline V gene sequence: CDR1 GTSNPN, CDR2 SVGIG (reference sequence). J gave up 6 bases and V 0 bases, and 8 bases lay outside the gene matches. The CDR3 contains 16 residues. CDR3 region: CAWSVPGLAGSSEQYF. The DNA read from the CDR3 is TGTGCCTGGAGTGTCCCGGGACTAGCGGGAAGTAGCGAG.

In this sample, this clone turned up many times. This CDR3 reads CASSSDGHSTDTQYF. The covered CDR3 bases are TGTGCCAGCAGCTCGGACGGACATAGCACAGATACG. The chain combines TRBV7-3 with TRBJ2-3; maybe TRBD1 (5 bases). The CDR3 end is not reached by the read, which stops 3 residues before it; the germline J gene fills it in. There are 15 residues in the CDR3. Trimming took 4 bases from V and 0 from J, leaving 11 bases between them. The germline V gene has CDR1 SGHTA and CDR2 FQGTGA.

This clone appeared many times. The read stops 3 residues short of the end of the CDR3; the missing end is completed from the germline J gene. This sequence joins TRBV30 and TRBJ2-3, with 8 bases lining up with TRBD2. Germline V lookup: CDR1 GTSNPN, CDR2 SVGIG (reference sequence). V shed 4 bases, J shed 1 base, and the junction held 4 bases outside the gene matches. The CDR3 loop spans 14 amino acids. Partial CDR3 DNA: TGTGCCTGGACAAAAGCGGGAGGCACAGATACG. Translating gives CAWTKAGGTDT. The full CDR3 sequence reads CAWTKAGGTDTQYF.

This clone came up many times. Coverage ceases 3 residues before the CDR3 finishes, and the germline J gene fills in the end. The rearrangement uses TRBV6-1 and TRBJ1-1; tentatively, D is TRBD1 (5 bases). The CDR3 has 14 amino acids. V was shortened by 2 bases and J by 5 bases, with 12 bases between the two germline ends. Looked up from germline, CDR1 is MNHNS and CDR2 is SASEGT. This CDR3 reads CASSELARGTEAFF. Partial CDR3 DNA: TGTGCCAGCAGTGAATTAGCTAGGGGTACTGAA.

This clone was recorded at least ten times. The missing CDR3 end, 3 residues past where the read stops, is filled in from the germline J gene. This rearrangement joins TRBV5-4 to TRBJ2-3; D is undetermined. V lost 0 bases to trimming and J lost 4 bases, with 6 bases between them. The CDR3 totals 13 residues. Germline assignment: CDR1 SGHNT and CDR2 YYREEE (reference sequence). This CDR3 is CASSLATADTQYF. Partial CDR3 DNA: TGTGCCAGCAGCTTGGCAACAGCAGATACG.

This clone was observed a few times. The sequenced fragment ends 3 residues before the CDR3 boundary, so the rest is inferred from the germline J gene. The rearrangement links TRBV7-2 to TRBJ1-2, with unresolved D. The CDR3 spans 12 residues. In germline, CDR1 is SGHTA, CDR2 FQGNSA. The CDR3 here is CASRVGTDTYTF. The CDR3 DNA, read in part, is TGTGCCAGCAGGGTTGGCACAGATACC.

This clone was observed at least ten times. The read finishes 3 residues shy of the CDR3 end, and the germline J gene is used to complete it. This chain uses TRBV24-1 with TRBJ2-1; 7 positions agree with TRBD2. This CDR3 is 17 amino acids long. Germline V gene sequence: CDR1 KGHDR, CDR2 SFDVKD. V gave up 3 bases and J gave up 1 base; unmatched junction bases: 8. The part of the CDR3 DNA that was read is TGTGCCACCAGTGATGGGCTAGCGGTCGGGTCCTACAATGAG. Its protein product is CATSDGLAVGSYNE. The full CDR3 is CATSDGLAVGSYNEQFF.

This clone was recorded many times. The sequenced fragment ends 3 residues before the CDR3 boundary, so the rest is inferred from the germline J gene. This chain links TRBV20-1 with TRBJ2-7; possibly TRBD2 for D (6 bases). Germline assignment: CDR1 DFQATT and CDR2 SNEGSKA (reference sequence). The CDR3 runs to 14 residues. V gave up 0 bases and J gave up 3 bases, with 12 bases separating them. Partial CDR3 DNA: TGCAGTGCTAGAGATCATCGGGGGTTCTACGAG. It codes for CSARDHRGFYE. The entire CDR3 reads CSARDHRGFYEQYF.

In this sample, this clone turned up many times. Coverage ceases 3 residues before the CDR3 finishes, and the germline J gene fills in the end. V usage is TRBV18 and J usage is TRBJ1-4, with TRBD1 matching 9 bases. The ends lost 0 bases at V and 7 bases at J; junction bases unmatched: 3. The germline V gene encodes CDR1 KGHSH and CDR2 LQKENI. This CDR3 contains 15 residues. The covered CDR3 bases are TGTGCCAGCTCACCACCGACAGGGGGGCGTGAAAAA. Residues: CASSPPTGGREK. The full CDR3 reads CASSPPTGGREKLFF.

Of note for this clone: The read terminates 3 residues before the CDR3 end, so the remaining end is supplied by the germline J gene. V gene TRBV19 combines with J gene TRBJ1-2, with unresolved D. The germline CDR1 and CDR2 sequences are LNHDA and SQIVND (reference sequence). The CDR3 has 13 residues. Incomplete CDR3 DNA: TGTGCCAGTAGTATGGTAGCGAACAATGAC. Protein product: CASSMVANND. The CDR3 in full is CASSMVANNDYTF.

This clone was counted a few times. The CDR3 extends 3 residues past the end of the read, so its final part is completed from the germline J gene. This rearrangement joins TRBV7-9 to TRBJ2-3; possibly TRBD2 for D (6 bases). Germline CDR1 is SEHNR and CDR2 is FQNEAQ (reference sequence). CDR3 size: 14 residues. Here the CDR3 reads CASSLEGYQETQYF. Incomplete CDR3 DNA: TGTGCCAGCAGCTTGGAGGGCTACCAAGAGACG.

This clone was seen many times. The CDR3 end falls 3 residues outside the read, so it is completed with the germline J gene. The chain recombines TRBV20-1 with TRBJ2-2; TRBD2 agrees at 11 bases. Germline values: CDR1 DFQATT, CDR2 SNEGSKA (reference sequence). The CDR3 extends over 15 amino acids. V shed 0 bases, J shed 6 bases, and the junction held 3 bases outside the gene matches. The CDR3 sequence: CSARDIAGGAGELFF. Partial CDR3 DNA: TGCAGTGCTAGAGATATAGCGGGAGGGGCCGGGGAG.

This clone was detected ten times or more. Germline is not matched at one junction end, which may reflect a read error. The read halts 3 residues ahead of the CDR3 end, with the missing end drawn from the germline J gene. The rearrangement uses TRBV7-7 and TRBJ2-3, with 13 bases fitting TRBD2. Looked up from germline, CDR1 is SSHAT and CDR2 is FNYEAQ (reference sequence). The CDR3 runs to 15 residues. The sequenced part of the CDR3 DNA is TGTGCTAGCAGCCAACTAGCGGGAGGGATAGATACG. The encoded protein is CASSQLAGGIDT. The whole CDR3 protein is CASSQLAGGIDTQYF.

Many counts were recorded for this clone. The read is 3 residues too short to cover the CDR3 end, so that end is filled in from the germline J gene. The chain has TRBV5-4 and TRBJ2-7, with TRBD1 matching 11 bases. Germline V gene data show CDR1 as SGHNT and CDR2 as YYREEE (reference sequence). After removal of 3 bases from V and 3 bases from J, the junction contained 2 bases not matched to a gene. The CDR3 has 14 residues. The sequenced part of the CDR3 DNA is TGTGCCAGCAGCTCGGGACAGGGGGACTACGAG. Amino acid sequence: CASSSGQGDYE. The entire CDR3 protein reads CASSSGQGDYEQYF.

This clone was observed many times. The read ends 3 residues early relative to the CDR3; the germline J gene fills the gap. The chain has TRBV7-9 and TRBJ2-3, with D uncertain. This CDR3 comprises 12 residues. Trimming removed 5 bases at V and 0 bases at J, with 3 bases between. CDR1 SEHNR and CDR2 FQNEAQ come from the germline V gene (reference sequence). Incomplete CDR3 DNA: TGTGCCAGCAGCCTAAGCACAGATACG. Encoded protein: CASSLSTDT. The entire CDR3 protein reads CASSLSTDTQYF. Looking up the rest from reference TRBV7-9 and TRBJ2-3 gives the full variable domain: DTGVSQNPRHKITKRGQNVTFRCDPISEHNRLYWYRQTLGQGPEFLTYFQNEAQLEKSRLLSDRFSAERPKGSFSTLEIQRTEQGDSAMYLCASSLSTDTQYFGPGTRLTVL.

Note on this clone: The read terminates 3 residues before the CDR3 end, so the remaining end is supplied by the germline J gene. This rearrangement joins TRBV7-9 to TRBJ1-1; D uncertain. Germline lookup yields CDR1 SEHNR and CDR2 FQNEAQ (reference sequence). The CDR3 extends over 13 amino acids. CDR3 amino acids: CATRLAGVETAFF. CDR3 bases read: TGTGCCACCCGACTAGCGGGAGTAGAGACA.

This clone was counted ten times or more. Sequencing ends 3 residues short of the CDR3 end; the germline J gene provides the rest. The chain links TRBV27 to TRBJ2-1; D not resolved. Trimming shortened V by 4 bases and J by 2 bases, and 9 bases separated the two germline ends. Germline CDR1 is MNHEY and CDR2 is SMNVEV (reference sequence). This CDR3 has 14 amino acids. Here the CDR3 reads CASSSGGPYNEQFF. The part of the CDR3 DNA that was read is TGTGCCAGCAGTTCTGGTGGGCCCTACAATGAG.

This clone was counted many times. The CDR3 goes on 3 residues after the read ends, and that part is filled in from the germline J gene. The gene calls are TRBV7-3 and TRBJ1-1; D may be TRBD1 (5 bases). V lost 5 bases to trimming and J lost 3 bases, with 13 bases between them. This CDR3 comprises 14 residues. The germline CDR1 and CDR2 sequences are SGHTA and FQGTGA. The CDR3 loop reads CASSPSGGDTEAFF. The sequenced part of the CDR3 DNA is TGTGCCAGCAGCCCTAGTGGGGGGGACACTGAA.

This clone was observed at least ten times. Read coverage stops 3 residues before the CDR3 terminus; the germline J gene supplies the remainder. The chain links TRBV6-2 or TRBV6-3 to TRBJ2-1; TRBD1 agrees at 11 bases. V shed 6 bases and J 9 bases; nucleotides not matched to a gene: 4. Germline values: CDR1 MNHEY, CDR2 SVGEGT. The CDR3 has 13 amino acids. The CDR3 region is CASRRTGGGEQFF. Partial CDR3 DNA: TGTGCCAGCAGACGGACAGGGGGCGGTGAG.

The CDR3 is CASSFASGSPLFF. CDR3 DNA (partial): TGTGCCAGCAGCTTTGCAAGCGGTTCACCA. The V gene is TRBV11-2, the J gene TRBJ1-4; D gene ambiguous. The read halts 3 residues ahead of the CDR3 end, with the missing end drawn from the germline J gene. CDR1 and CDR2 (germline): SGHAT, FQNNGV. CDR3 length equals 13 residues.

This clone came up many times. The read ends 3 residues before the CDR3 terminus; that terminus is restored from the germline J gene. J is TRBJ2-5 and V is TRBV5-1; D is possibly TRBD1 (5 bases). Germline V gives CDR1 SGHRS, CDR2 YFSETQ. V gave up 0 bases and J gave up 5 bases, with 20 bases separating them. The CDR3 is 17 residues long. The CDR3 is CASSLGSQGPHVETQYF. CDR3 DNA, as far as it was read: TGCGCCAGCAGCTTGGGATCGCAGGGTCCTCATGTGGAGACC.

This clone showed up many times. A much larger clone differs by one base, so this may be a read error. The observed sequence ends 3 residues before the CDR3 terminus, with the missing tail filled in from the germline J gene. J is TRBJ1-4 and V is TRBV5-1; 7 bases line up with TRBD1. CDR1 is SGHRS, CDR2 YFSETQ, per germline. The CDR3 runs 15 residues. CDR3 in amino acids: CASSTDRAGANVLFF. The CDR3 bases that were read are TGCGCCAGCAGCACCGACAGGGCCGGGGCCAACGTA.

This clone was detected a few times. The read terminates 3 residues before the CDR3 end, so the remaining end is supplied by the germline J gene. This rearrangement joins TRBV7-8 to TRBJ1-2, with 7 bases that match TRBD1. The germline V gene encodes CDR1 SGHVS and CDR2 FQNEAQ. The CDR3 length is 14 residues. The CDR3 protein is CASSSLGGTDTYTF. The CDR3 DNA, read in part, is TGTGCCAGCAGCTCACTTGGGGGGACAGATACC.

Many counts were recorded for this clone. With the read ending 3 residues before the CDR3 end, the germline J gene is used to fill in that end. The chain uses TRBV2 and TRBJ2-5, with 14 bases fitting TRBD2. The CDR3 consists of 15 residues. J gave up 5 bases and V 5 bases, and 4 bases lay outside the gene matches. Germline loops: CDR1 SNHLY, CDR2 FYNNEI. The part of the CDR3 DNA that was read is TGTGCCAGCAGTAGGGGACTAGCGGGAGAGGAGACC. This sequence encodes CASSRGLAGEET. Given in full, the CDR3 is CASSRGLAGEETQYF.

This clone was seen repeatedly, ten times or more. Coverage ceases 3 residues before the CDR3 finishes, and the germline J gene fills in the end. The chain recombines TRBV20-1 with TRBJ2-7; D is possibly TRBD1 (6 bases). Germline CDR1 and CDR2: DFQATT and SNEGSKA (reference sequence). This CDR3 contains 13 residues. Trimming cost V 5 bases and J 1 base, with 12 bases left between them. This chain's CDR3 is CSAAGTLSYEQYF. The CDR3 bases that were read are TGCAGTGCTGCCGGGACACTTTCCTACGAG.

This clone was detected many times. From the germline J gene comes the end of the CDR3, since the read stops 3 residues before it. The gene calls are TRBV5-1 and TRBJ2-5, with 10 positions matching TRBD2. Trimming took 4 bases from V and 4 from J; bases not matched to a gene: 19. The CDR3 covers 19 residues. In germline, CDR1 is SGHRS, CDR2 YFSETQ. The DNA read from the CDR3 is TGCGCCAGCAGCCTGGTACCTCAGCGGGAGGGCCCGGGGGGAGAGACC. Protein sequence: CASSLVPQREGPGGET. In full, the CDR3 reads CASSLVPQREGPGGETQYF.